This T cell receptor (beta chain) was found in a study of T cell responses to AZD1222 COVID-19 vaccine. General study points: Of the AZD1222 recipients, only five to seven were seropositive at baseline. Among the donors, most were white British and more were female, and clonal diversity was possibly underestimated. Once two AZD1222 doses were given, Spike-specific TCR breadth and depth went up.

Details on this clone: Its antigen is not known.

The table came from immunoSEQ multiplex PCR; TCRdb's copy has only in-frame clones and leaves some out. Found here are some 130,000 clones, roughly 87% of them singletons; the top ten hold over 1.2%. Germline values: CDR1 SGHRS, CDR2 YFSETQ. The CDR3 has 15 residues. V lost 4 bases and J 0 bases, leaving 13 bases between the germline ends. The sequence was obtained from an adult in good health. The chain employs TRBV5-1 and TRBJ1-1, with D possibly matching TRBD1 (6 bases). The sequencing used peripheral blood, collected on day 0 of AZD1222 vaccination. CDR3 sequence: CASSEGQTVNTEAFF. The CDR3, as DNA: TGCGCCAGCAGCGAAGGACAGACCGTGAACACTGAAGCTTTCTTT.